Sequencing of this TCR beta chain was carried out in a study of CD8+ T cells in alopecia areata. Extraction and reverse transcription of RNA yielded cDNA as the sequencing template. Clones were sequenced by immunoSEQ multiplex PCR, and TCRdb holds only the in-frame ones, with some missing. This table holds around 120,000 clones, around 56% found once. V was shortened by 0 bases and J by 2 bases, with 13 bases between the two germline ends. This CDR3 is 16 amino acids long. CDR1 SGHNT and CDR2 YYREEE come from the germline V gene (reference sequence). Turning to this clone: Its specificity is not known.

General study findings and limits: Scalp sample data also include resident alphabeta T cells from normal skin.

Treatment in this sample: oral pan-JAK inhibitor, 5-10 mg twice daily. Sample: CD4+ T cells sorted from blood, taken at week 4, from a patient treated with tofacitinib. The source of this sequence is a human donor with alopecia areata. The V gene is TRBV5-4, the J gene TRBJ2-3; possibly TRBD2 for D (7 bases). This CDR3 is CASSLVGGRDTDTQYF. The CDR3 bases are TGTGCCAGCAGCTTGGTGGGGGGGCGAGACACAGATACGCAGTATTTT.